The next 10 T cell receptor beta chains were all read from a single sample in a study of cytomegalovirus exposure and HLA in healthy donors. Use of 60 Vbeta and 13 Jbeta primers characterized the PCR. Assay: immunoSEQ multiplex PCR; the TCRdb copy retains only in-frame clones and omits some. The sample contains roughly 150,000 clones, 65% to 80% of which appear only once. The sequenced material came from PBMCs. The receptor set was obtained from a man aged 35-49 years in good health and CMV-seropositive.

The CDR3, as DNA: TGTGCCAGCAGGGGACAGGGGAACACTGAAGCTTTCTTT. This sequence encodes CASRGQGNTEAFF. This chain joins TRBV28 and TRBJ1-1; 9 positions match TRBD1. The CDR3 length is 13 residues. CDR1 and CDR2 (germline): MDHEN, SYDVKM. Trimming at V came to 6 bases and at J to 1 base, leaving 0 bases not matched to a gene.

This clone was detected only once. The J gene is TRBJ1-2, the V gene TRBV18; TRBD1 matches at 7 bases. The CDR3 spans 13 residues. From germline, CDR1 is KGHSH and CDR2 LQKENI. Trimming at V came to 6 bases and at J to 3 bases, leaving 4 bases not matched to a gene. The CDR3 DNA reads as TGTGCCAGCTCCCGACAGGGTGACTATGGCTACACCTTC. Translation: CASSRQGDYGYTF.

This sequence joins TRBV7-9 and TRBJ1-3, with D tentatively TRBD1 (5 bases). CDR1 SEHNR and CDR2 FQNEAQ come from the germline V gene (reference sequence). The CDR3 sequence is 15 residues long. The ends were cut back, 5 bases at V and 1 base at J, with 12 bases in the middle. CDR3 nucleotide sequence: TGTGCCAGCAGCCCAACAGGTTATTCTGGAAACACCATATATTTT. This translates into CASSPTGYSGNTIYF.

The V and J genes are TRBV28 and TRBJ1-3, with no clear D. The CDR3 runs to 13 residues. Germline CDR1 MDHEN, CDR2 SYDVKM. Trimming pared 5 bases from V and 2 bases from J, leaving 7 bases between. For the CDR3, the DNA is TGTGCCAGCAGTCAGACTACTGGAAACACCATATATTTT. It is translated as CASSQTTGNTIYF.

The J gene is TRBJ1-1, the V gene TRBV7-2; D unresolved. CDR1 is SGHTA, CDR2 FQGNSA, per germline. The CDR3 extends over 14 amino acids. Trimming shortened V by 4 bases and J by 4 bases, and 13 bases separated the two germline ends. This CDR3 is CASSSSYHGTEAFF. The CDR3 nucleotides are TGTGCCAGCAGCTCGTCTTATCACGGCACTGAAGCTTTCTTT.

The chain combines TRBV7-9 with TRBJ1-3; no firm D call. The length of the CDR3 is 14 residues. Trimming took off 6 bases at V and 0 bases at J, with 9 bases between the two ends. Germline V gene data show CDR1 as SEHNR and CDR2 as FQNEAQ (reference sequence). CDR3 in amino acids: CASSATVSGNTIYF. The CDR3 coding sequence is TGTGCCAGCAGTGCGACTGTCTCTGGAAACACCATATATTTT.

Written as DNA, the CDR3 is TGTGCCAGCAGCTTAGGTGATGGCTTTCAGTTCTTC. Its translation: CASSLGDGFQFF. This chain connects TRBV7-3 to TRBJ2-1, with D uncertain. V was trimmed by 2 bases and J by 13 bases, leaving 12 bases between them. The CDR3 covers 12 residues. Germline assignment: CDR1 SGHTA and CDR2 FQGTGA.

CDR3 sequence (DNA): TGCGCCAGCAGCCAACAGGGAAGATCCTACGAGCAGTACTTC. Translating gives CASSQQGRSYEQYF. The chain uses TRBV5-1 and TRBJ2-7; TRBD1 is a possible D gene (6 bases). Trimming left V 4 bases short and J 1 base short, with 12 bases between. The CDR3 has 14 residues. CDR1 SGHRS and CDR2 YFSETQ come from the germline V gene.

This clone has only a few counts. Different DNA sequences within this sample yield the same CDR3. The rearrangement links TRBV5-6 to TRBJ1-5; D gene uncertain. CDR1 SGHDT and CDR2 YYEEEE come from the germline V gene. V was shortened by 1 base and J by 3 bases, with 2 bases between the two germline ends. The length of the CDR3 is 12 residues. CDR3 residues: CASSLLNQPQHF. CDR3 DNA: TGTGCCAGCAGCTTGCTCAATCAGCCCCAGCATTTT. Combining the CDR3 with reference TRBV5-6 and TRBJ1-5 gives the whole variable domain DAGVTQSPTHLIKTRGQQVTLRCSPKSGHDTVSWYQQALGQGPQFIFQYYEEEERQRGNFPDRFSGHQFPNYSSELNVNALLLGDSALYLCASSLLNQPQHFGDGTRLSIL.

The chain is built from TRBV7-6 and TRBJ2-1; 8 bases map to TRBD2. The CDR3 spans 16 residues. Trimming took 5 bases from V and 8 from J; bases not matched to a gene: 14. Germline CDR1 reads SGHVS; CDR2 reads FNYEAQ. Written as DNA, the CDR3 is TGTGCCAGCAGCCAACAAGGGACTAGGGGTTTCTATGAGCAGTTCTTC. It specifies CASSQQGTRGFYEQFF. The full variable domain, rest sourced from reference TRBV7-6 and TRBJ2-1, is GAGVSQSPRYKVTKRGQDVALRCDPISGHVSLYWYRQALGQGPEFLTYFNYEAQQDKSGLPNDRFSAERPEGSISTLTIQRTEQRDSAMYRCASSQQGTRGFYEQFFGPGTRLTVL.